This TCR beta chain was identified in a study of shared clonotypes between healthy human individuals. Study-level background: Participating donors consisted of a couple of women and a few men aged 18 to 49.

The authors split each subset's genomic DNA evenly across several immunoSEQ plates. Sequencing used immunoSEQ multiplex PCR; TCRdb keeps in-frame clones, though not all of them. This sample has roughly 2.5 million clones; around 94% occur once, and the top ten carry 0.14%. Study conclusions and caveats: At large depth, rarefaction still showed sorted-subset sequencing to be incomplete.

Of note for this clone: Its antigen is unknown.

CDR3 length: 15 amino acids. V lost 1 base to trimming and J lost 6 bases, with 10 bases between them. Per germline, CDR1 SGHVS and CDR2 FNYEAQ. The origin of this receptor is a man aged 18 to 35 in good health. Input material: naive CD4+ T cells sorted from blood. The subset here: CD45RA+ positively selected. This sequence joins TRBV7-6 and TRBJ1-6; D unresolved. The CDR3 spells CASSLGAGSNSPLHF. As DNA, the CDR3 is TGTGCCAGCAGCTTAGGGGCAGGCTCTAATTCACCCCTCCACTTT.